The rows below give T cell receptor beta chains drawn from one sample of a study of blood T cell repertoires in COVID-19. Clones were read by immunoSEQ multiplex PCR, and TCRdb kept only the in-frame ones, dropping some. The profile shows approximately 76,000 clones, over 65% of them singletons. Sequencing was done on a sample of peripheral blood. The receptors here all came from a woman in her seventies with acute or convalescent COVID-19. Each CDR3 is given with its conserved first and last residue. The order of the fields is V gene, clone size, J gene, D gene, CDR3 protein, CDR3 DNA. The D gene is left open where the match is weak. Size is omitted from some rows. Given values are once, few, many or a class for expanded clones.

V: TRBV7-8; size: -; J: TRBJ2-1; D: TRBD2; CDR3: CASSLRESGGVSSYNEQFF; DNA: TGTGCCAGCAGCTTAAGAGAAAGCGGGGGGGTAAGCTCCTACAATGAGCAGTTCTTC
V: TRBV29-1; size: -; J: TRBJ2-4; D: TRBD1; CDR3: CSVTGTEVLSKNIQYF; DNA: TGCAGCGTTACGGGGACAGAGGTTCTATCCAAAAACATTCAGTACTTC
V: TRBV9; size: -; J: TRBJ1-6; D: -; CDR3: CASSATALDSSYNSPLHF; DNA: TGTGCCAGCAGCGCTACGGCCCTGGACAGCTCCTATAATTCACCCCTCCACTTT
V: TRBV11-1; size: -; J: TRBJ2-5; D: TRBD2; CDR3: CASSFSSGLHQETQYF; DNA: TGTGCCAGCAGCTTTTCTAGCGGTCTCCACCAAGAGACCCAGTACTTC
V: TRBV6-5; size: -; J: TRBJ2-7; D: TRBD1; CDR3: CASSYRDRDNEQYF; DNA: TGTGCCAGCAGTTACCGGGACAGGGACAACGAGCAGTACTTC
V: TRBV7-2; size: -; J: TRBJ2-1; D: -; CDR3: CASSESYNEQFF; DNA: TGTGCCAGCAGCGAGAGCTACAATGAGCAGTTCTTC
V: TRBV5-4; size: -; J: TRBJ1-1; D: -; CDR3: CASSPLQGLNTEAFF; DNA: TGTGCCAGCAGCCCCTTACAGGGCTTAAACACTGAAGCTTTCTTT
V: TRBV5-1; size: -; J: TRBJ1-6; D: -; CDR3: CASSLGGHGNSPLHF; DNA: TGCGCCAGCAGCTTAGGGGGACACGGAAATTCACCCCTCCACTTT
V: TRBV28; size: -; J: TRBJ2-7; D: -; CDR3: CASSSGSYEQYF; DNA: TGTGCCAGCAGCTCCGGTTCCTACGAGCAGTACTTC
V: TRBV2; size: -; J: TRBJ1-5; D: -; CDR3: CASSEPLNQPQHF; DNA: TGTGCCAGCAGTGAACCACTTAATCAGCCCCAGCATTTT
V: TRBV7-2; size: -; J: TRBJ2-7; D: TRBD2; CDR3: CASSLAGRGDYEQYF; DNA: TGTGCCAGCAGCTTAGCGGGGAGGGGAGACTACGAGCAGTACTTC
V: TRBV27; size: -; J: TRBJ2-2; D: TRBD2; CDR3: CASRPTSGSTGGELFF; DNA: TGTGCCAGCAGACCAACTAGCGGGAGTACCGGCGGGGAGCTGTTTTTT
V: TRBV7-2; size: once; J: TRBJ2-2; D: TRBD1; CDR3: CASSIRQGAAGELFF; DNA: TGTGCCAGCAGCATAAGACAGGGGGCCGCCGGGGAGCTGTTTTTT
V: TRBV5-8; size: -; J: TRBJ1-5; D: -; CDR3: CASSFHSGNQPQHF; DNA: TGTGCCAGCAGCTTTCATTCAGGGAATCAGCCCCAGCATTTT
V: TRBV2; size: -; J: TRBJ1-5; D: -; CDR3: CASRGLRQPQHF; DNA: TGTGCCAGCAGGGGTTTGAGGCAGCCCCAGCATTTT
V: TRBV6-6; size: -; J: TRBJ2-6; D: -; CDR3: CASKQGGSSGANVLTF; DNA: TGTGCCAGCAAGCAAGGGGGATCAAGTGGGGCCAACGTCCTGACTTTC
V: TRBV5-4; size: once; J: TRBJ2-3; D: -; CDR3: CASSFQIESTDTQYF; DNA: TGTGCCAGCAGCTTCCAGATCGAAAGCACAGATACGCAGTATTTT
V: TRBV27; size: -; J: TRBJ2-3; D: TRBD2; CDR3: CASSFGLAGLSGDTQYF; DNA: TGTGCCAGCAGTTTCGGACTAGCGGGGCTTTCCGGAGATACGCAGTATTTT
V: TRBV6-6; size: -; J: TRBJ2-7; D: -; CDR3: CASTYSLAGSEQYF; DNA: TGTGCCAGCACTTATTCCTTGGCGGGGTCCGAGCAGTACTTC
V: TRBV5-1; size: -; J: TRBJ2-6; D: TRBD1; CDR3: CASSPLGQRSGANVLTF; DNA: TGCGCCAGCAGCCCCCTGGGACAGAGGTCAGGGGCCAACGTCCTGACTTTC
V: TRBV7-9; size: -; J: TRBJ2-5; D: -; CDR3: CASSWDGGETQYF; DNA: TGTGCCAGCAGCTGGGACGGAGGGGAGACCCAGTACTTC
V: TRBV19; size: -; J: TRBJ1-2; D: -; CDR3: CASGPYYGYTF; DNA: TGTGCCTCGGGTCCTTACTATGGCTACACCTTC
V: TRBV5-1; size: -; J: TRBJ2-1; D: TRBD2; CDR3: CASSLNSGGLNEQFF; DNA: TGCGCCAGCAGCTTAAATAGCGGGGGGCTCAATGAGCAGTTCTTC
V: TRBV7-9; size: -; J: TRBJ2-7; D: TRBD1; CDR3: CASSPRTGKLSHEQYF; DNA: TGTGCCAGCAGCCCGAGGACAGGGAAATTGAGCCACGAGCAGTACTTC
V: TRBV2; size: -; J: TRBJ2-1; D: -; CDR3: CASRSTSQGWNEQFF; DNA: TGTGCCAGCAGGAGTACTAGCCAGGGATGGAATGAGCAGTTCTTC
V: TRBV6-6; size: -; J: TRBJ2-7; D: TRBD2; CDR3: CASRTSGGAGNEQYF; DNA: TGTGCCAGCAGGACTAGCGGGGGCGCGGGGAACGAGCAGTACTTC
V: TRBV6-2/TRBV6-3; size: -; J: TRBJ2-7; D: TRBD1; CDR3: CASSWGQLYEQYF; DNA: TGTGCCAGCAGCTGGGGACAGCTCTACGAGCAGTACTTC
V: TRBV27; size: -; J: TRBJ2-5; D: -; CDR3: CASKERSRETQYF; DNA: TGTGCCAGCAAGGAGCGGAGCCGGGAGACCCAGTACTTC
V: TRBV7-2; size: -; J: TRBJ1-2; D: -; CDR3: CASSLQGTRDGYTF; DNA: TGTGCCAGCAGCTTACAGGGAACACGGGATGGCTACACCTTC
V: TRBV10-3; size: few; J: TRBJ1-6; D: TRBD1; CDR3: CAISEGQGYTNSPLHF; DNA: TGTGCCATCAGTGAAGGACAGGGGTATACTAATTCACCCCTCCACTTT
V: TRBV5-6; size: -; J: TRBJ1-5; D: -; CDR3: CASSLGPSFSQPQHF; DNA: TGTGCCAGCAGCTTGGGCCCCTCATTCAGTCAGCCCCAGCATTTT
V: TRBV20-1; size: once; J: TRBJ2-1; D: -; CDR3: CSAREYGEQFF; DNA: TGCAGTGCTAGAGAATACGGGGAGCAGTTCTTC
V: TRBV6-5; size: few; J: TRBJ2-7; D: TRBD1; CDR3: CASRVGGGKPYEQYF; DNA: TGTGCCAGCAGGGTAGGGGGCGGTAAACCCTACGAGCAGTACTTC
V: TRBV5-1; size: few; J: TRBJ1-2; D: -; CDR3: CASSLGGQDYGYTF; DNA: TGCGCCAGCAGCCTGGGGGGGCAGGACTATGGCTACACCTTC
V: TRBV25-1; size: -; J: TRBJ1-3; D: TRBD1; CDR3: CASSKQGRAGNTIYF; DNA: TGTGCCAGCAGTAAACAGGGGCGGGCTGGAAACACCATATATTTT
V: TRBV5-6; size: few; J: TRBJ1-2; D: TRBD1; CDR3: CASSLTGTYGYTF; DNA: TGTGCCAGCAGCCTGACAGGGACCTATGGCTACACCTTC
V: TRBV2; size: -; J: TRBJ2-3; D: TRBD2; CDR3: CASSELGLAGGRDTQYF; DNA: TGTGCCAGCAGTGAATTGGGACTAGCGGGAGGGCGTGATACGCAGTATTTT
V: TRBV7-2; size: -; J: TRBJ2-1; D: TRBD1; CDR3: CASILTGDFYNEQFF; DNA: TGTGCCAGCATCCTAACAGGGGATTTTTACAATGAGCAGTTCTTC
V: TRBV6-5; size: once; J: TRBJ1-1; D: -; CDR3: CASRYQSGDTEAFF; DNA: TGTGCCAGCAGATACCAATCCGGAGACACTGAAGCTTTCTTT
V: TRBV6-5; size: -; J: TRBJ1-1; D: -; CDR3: CASSLDRVNTEAFF; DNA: TGTGCCAGCAGTTTGGACAGAGTGAACACTGAAGCTTTCTTT
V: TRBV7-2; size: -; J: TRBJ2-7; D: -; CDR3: CASSLVLTYEQYF; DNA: TGTGCCAGCAGCTTAGTACTTACCTACGAGCAGTACTTC
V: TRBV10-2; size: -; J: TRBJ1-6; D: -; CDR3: CASSELGGVGYNSPLHF; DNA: TGCGCCAGCAGTGAGTTAGGAGGGGTCGGCTATAATTCACCCCTCCACTTT
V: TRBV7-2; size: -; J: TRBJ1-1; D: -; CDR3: CASSTRENTEAFF; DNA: TGTGCCAGCAGCACGAGAGAAAACACTGAAGCTTTCTTT
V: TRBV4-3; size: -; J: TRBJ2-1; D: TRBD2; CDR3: CASSPSGREYNEQFF; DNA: TGCGCCAGCAGTCCAAGCGGGAGGGAGTACAATGAGCAGTTCTTC
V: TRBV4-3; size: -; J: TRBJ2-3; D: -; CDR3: CASSQDSRGTQYF; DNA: TGCGCCAGCAGCCAAGATAGTCGGGGTACGCAGTATTTT
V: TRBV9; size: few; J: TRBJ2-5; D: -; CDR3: CASSVARSETQYF; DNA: TGTGCCAGCAGCGTAGCCAGGTCAGAGACCCAGTACTTC
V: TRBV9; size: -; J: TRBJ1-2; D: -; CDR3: CASSVEADSDNYGYTF; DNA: TGTGCCAGCAGCGTAGAGGCAGACAGCGACAACTATGGCTACACCTTC
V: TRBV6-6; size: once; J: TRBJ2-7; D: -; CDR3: CASSYVRGADEQYF; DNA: TGTGCCAGCAGTTACGTTCGGGGAGCCGACGAGCAGTACTTC
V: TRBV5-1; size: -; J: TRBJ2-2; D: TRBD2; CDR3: CASKRDTNTGELFF; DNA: TGCGCCAGCAAGCGGGATACGAACACCGGGGAGCTGTTTTTT
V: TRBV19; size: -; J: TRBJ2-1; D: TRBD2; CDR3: CASKSSGGVNEQFF; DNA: TGTGCCAGTAAATCTAGCGGGGGGGTCAATGAGCAGTTCTTC
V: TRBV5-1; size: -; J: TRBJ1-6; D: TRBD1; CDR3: CASSYTGTGVGNNSPLHF; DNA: TGCGCCAGCAGCTATACCGGGACAGGGGTCGGGAATAATTCACCCCTCCACTTT
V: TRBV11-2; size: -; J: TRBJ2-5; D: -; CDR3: CASSLDLAGGQETQYF; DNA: TGTGCCAGCAGCTTAGATCTGGCGGGCGGCCAAGAGACCCAGTACTTC
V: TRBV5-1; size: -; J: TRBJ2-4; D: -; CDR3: CASSLNEGVAKNIQYF; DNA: TGCGCCAGCAGCTTGAATGAGGGGGTAGCCAAAAACATTCAGTACTTC
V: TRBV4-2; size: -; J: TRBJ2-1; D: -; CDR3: CASSHASGTVGRNEQFF; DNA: TGTGCCAGCAGCCATGCCTCCGGGACTGTAGGGCGCAATGAGCAGTTCTTC
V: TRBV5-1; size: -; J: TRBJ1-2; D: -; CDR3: CASSVDRPGGYTF; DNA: TGCGCCAGCAGCGTTGACAGGCCGGGGGGCTACACCTTC